The 26 T cell receptor beta chains reported below all come from one sample, sequenced in a study of blood T cells in healthy people across ages. Sample-barcoded 5' priming and a J-beta primer mix drove a second PCR of 7 to 11 cycles. TCRdb re-derived calls from the 5' RACE reads in MiXCR, one entry per CDR3 protein. The sample yields 600,000 to 850,000 distinct CDR3 sequences, around 40% seen once. Sequenced sample: blood. The receptor source for this set is a woman aged 55-69 years in good health.

This clonotype appeared a few times. The chain employs TRBV9 and TRBJ1-6; D is uncertain. This CDR3 spans 12 amino acids. V was clipped by 2 bases and J by 8 bases, with 5 bases between them. Germline CDR1 reads SGDLS; CDR2 reads YYNGEE. DNA for the CDR3: TGTGCCAGCAGCGTGAGCGATTCACCCCTCCACTTT. It encodes CASSVSDSPLHF. Filled out from reference TRBV9 and TRBJ1-6, the complete variable domain reads DSGVTQTPKHLITATGQRVTLRCSPRSGDLSVYWYQQSLDQGLQFLIQYYNGEERAKGNILERFSAQQFPDLHSELNLSSLELGDSALYFCASSVSDSPLHFGNGTRLTVT.

The chain joins TRBV9 to TRBJ1-5, with 7 nucleotides matching TRBD1. V lost 5 bases and J lost 3; bases outside the gene matches: 5. The germline V gene encodes CDR1 SGDLS and CDR2 YYNGEE. This CDR3 region has 14 residues. CDR3 loop: CASRTGAHNQPQHF. The CDR3 coding sequence is TGTGCCAGCAGAACAGGGGCCCACAATCAGCCCCAGCATTTT.

This rearrangement joins TRBV6-1 to TRBJ2-5, with a weak D call TRBD1 (6 bases). Germline V gene lookup returns CDR1 MNHNS and CDR2 SASEGT. The CDR3 is 14 amino acids. Trimming took 2 bases from V and 4 from J, leaving 11 bases between them. The CDR3 coding sequence is TGTGCCAGCAGTGAACCCGGACAGTTAGAGACCCAGTACTTC. Encoded protein: CASSEPGQLETQYF.

The chain couples TRBV6-5 to TRBJ1-1, with D unclear. The CDR3 spans 15 residues. The germline V gene encodes CDR1 MNHEY and CDR2 SVGAGI. V was clipped by 4 bases and J by 5 bases, with 17 bases between them. The CDR3 DNA reads as TGTGCCAGCAGTTCCAGCTTTCTGGGAGGAACTGAAGCTTTCTTT. As protein: CASSSSFLGGTEAFF.

This clonotype was observed a few times. The chain uses TRBV24-1 and TRBJ2-1, with 10 bases matching TRBD1. Per germline, CDR1 KGHDR and CDR2 SFDVKD. V was pared by 2 bases and J by 15 bases, with 12 bases of the junction left unmatched. The CDR3 length is 15 residues. This CDR3 is CATSDSKTGGLFLFF. The CDR3 DNA reads TGTGCCACCAGTGATTCAAAGACAGGGGGCTTATTCCTGTTCTTC.

J is TRBJ1-4 and V is TRBV18, with TRBD1 as a possible D gene (5 bases). V shed 4 bases and J shed 0 bases, with 9 bases lying between them. Germline-derived CDR1 and CDR2 are KGHSH and LQKENI. CDR3 length equals 15 residues. CDR3 amino acids: CASSQGTATNEKLFF. DNA of the CDR3: TGTGCCAGCTCACAAGGGACGGCAACTAATGAAAAACTGTTTTTT.

This clonotype was seen only a few times. The chain is built from TRBV7-2 and TRBJ2-7; D assignment may be TRBD1 or TRBD2 (6 bases each). The V and J ends lost 5 bases and 2 bases respectively, with 19 bases between them. This CDR3 spans 16 amino acids. Germline V gene sequence: CDR1 SGHTA, CDR2 FQGNSA. DNA of the CDR3: TGTGCCAGCAGCCCCGGCCCGGGGGCGAATACCTACGAGCAGTACTTC. Protein product: CASSPGPGANTYEQYF.

A note on this clonotype: Being one base from a much bigger clone, this may be a read error. The V gene is TRBV5-1, the J gene TRBJ2-1; 7 nucleotides align to TRBD2. The last part of the DNA fits TRBJ2-7 better; the J call may be wrong. Germline V gene lookup returns CDR1 SGHRS and CDR2 YFSETQ. This CDR3 contains 15 residues. The CDR3 sequence: CASSFDGGTYNEQYF. The CDR3 nucleotides are TGCGCCAGCAGCTTCGACGGGGGGACCTACAATGAGCAGTACTTC.

This clonotype was seen a handful of times. This chain connects TRBV29-1 to TRBJ1-1, with D maybe TRBD1 (5 bases). Germline V lookup: CDR1 SQVTM, CDR2 ANQGSEA. The V end lost 0 bases, the J end lost 5 bases, and 19 bases lay between the germline ends. This CDR3 region has 16 residues. CDR3 bases: TGCAGCGTTGAAGAATGGGTGGGTGCAGGGAGGACTGAAGCTTTCTTT. It codes for CSVEEWVGAGRTEAFF. Based on the CDR3 plus reference TRBV29-1 and TRBJ1-1, the full variable domain is SAVISQKPSRDICQRGTSLTIQCQVDSQVTMMFWYRQQPGQSLTLIATANQGSEATYESGFVIDKFPISRPNLTFSTLTVSNMSPEDSSIYLCSVEEWVGAGRTEAFFGQGTRLTVV.

The CDR3 loop reads CASARTRETQYF. CDR3 DNA: TGTGCCAGTGCCCGAACGCGAGAGACCCAGTACTTC. The chain couples TRBV19 to TRBJ2-4; D not certain. The J call may be in error: the DNA end matches TRBJ2-5 better. The CDR3 runs 12 residues. Germline loops: CDR1 LNHDA, CDR2 SQIVND (reference sequence).

This clonotype was detected only a few times. The rearrangement uses TRBV4-2 and TRBJ2-2, with TRBD1 identical over 9 bases. Trimming removed 0 bases from V and 3 bases from J; junction bases left unmatched: 5. Germline V gene lookup returns CDR1 LGHNA and CDR2 YNFKEQ. This CDR3 is 17 amino acids long. The CDR3 DNA reads TGTGCCAGCAGCCAAGATGCCGGGACAGGGTACACCGGGGAGCTGTTTTTT. Amino acid sequence: CASSQDAGTGYTGELFF.

This chain connects TRBV28 to TRBJ2-1, with 10 bases lining up with TRBD2. Germline V gene data show CDR1 as MDHEN and CDR2 as SYDVKM. This CDR3 region has 16 residues. Germline trimming cut 5 bases from V and 7 bases from J; bases unmatched to any gene: 11. CDR3 region: CASSPPGLASVNEQFF. CDR3 DNA sequence: TGTGCCAGCAGTCCCCCGGGACTAGCGAGCGTAAATGAGCAGTTCTTC.

In this sample, this clonotype turned up once. The V call is TRBV20-1, the J call TRBJ2-3; 13 positions agree with TRBD2. The CDR3 spans 16 residues. With 3 bases clipped from V and 8 bases from J, the junction kept 11 bases outside the gene matches. Per the germline V gene, CDR1 is DFQATT and CDR2 is SNEGSKA (reference sequence). The CDR3 region has the DNA TGCAGTGCTAGGGAGACTTGGACTAGCGGGAGAGGTACGCAGTATTTT. This encodes CSARETWTSGRGTQYF.

J is TRBJ2-6 and V is TRBV25-1; D is ambiguous. The CDR3 consists of 13 residues. V shed 10 bases and J shed 1 base, with 8 bases lying between them. CDR1 is MGHDK, CDR2 SYGVNS, per germline. The CDR3 spells CATQASGANVLTF. In nucleotides, the CDR3 is TGTGCCACCCAGGCTTCTGGGGCCAACGTCCTGACTTTC.

This clonotype appeared a few times. J is TRBJ2-7 and V is TRBV21-1. TRBV21-1 is designated a pseudogene. This CDR3 is 14 amino acids long. The CDR3 region has the DNA TGTGCCAGCAGCACGGCGGGAGCTCCCTACGAGCAGTACTTC. Translated, it gives CASSTAGAPYEQYF.

This clonotype was seen many times. This chain joins TRBV7-2 and TRBJ2-7, with a weak D call TRBD2 (6 bases). This CDR3 has 15 residues. Germline V lookup: CDR1 SGHTA, CDR2 FQGNSA. Trimming removed 5 bases at V and 2 bases at J, with 16 bases between. For the CDR3, the DNA is TGTGCCAGCAGCCCTCTTGAGGCGGGGACCTACGAGCAGTACTTC. Its protein product is CASSPLEAGTYEQYF. Filled out from reference TRBV7-2 and TRBJ2-7, the complete variable domain reads GAGVSQSPSNKVTEKGKDVELRCDPISGHTALYWYRQSLGQGLEFLIYFQGNSAPDKSGLPSDRFSAERTGGSVSTLTIQRTQQEDSAVYLCASSPLEAGTYEQYFGPGTRLTVT.

This clonotype was observed a handful of times. The chain couples TRBV7-2 to TRBJ2-1; 14 nucleotides agree with TRBD2. J lost 8 bases, V lost 5 bases, and 11 bases had no gene match. Per germline, CDR1 SGHTA and CDR2 FQGNSA. The CDR3 is made up of 17 amino acids. The chain's CDR3 is CASSLGLAGVFVDEQFF. The DNA for the CDR3 is TGTGCCAGCAGCCTGGGACTAGCGGGAGTGTTTGTGGATGAGCAGTTCTTC.

Worth noting for this clonotype: Relative to the germline gene, one junction end is altered; a read error may explain this. J is TRBJ2-7 and V is TRBV27; D might be TRBD2 (5 bases). Germline lookup yields CDR1 MNHEY and CDR2 SMNVEV (reference sequence). There are 12 residues in the CDR3. The CDR3 region is CAISFVGDEQYF. As DNA, the CDR3 is TGTGCCATCAGTTTCGTCGGGGACGAGCAGTACTTC.

V and J are TRBV12-3 or TRBV12-4 and TRBJ1-1; the match to TRBD1 covers 9 bases. The CDR3 loop spans 15 amino acids. Trimming at V came to 8 bases and at J to 6 bases, leaving 13 bases not matched to a gene. For the CDR3, the DNA is TGTGCCAGCGGACCCAGGGGGACAGGGAGGGCTGAAGCTTTCTTT. Its protein product is CASGPRGTGRAEAFF.

V usage is TRBV28 and J usage is TRBJ2-7; TRBD2 matches at 10 bases. Trimming cost V 7 bases and J 7 bases; bases outside gene matches: 10. CDR1 is MDHEN and CDR2 is SYDVKM in the germline V gene. The CDR3 runs 14 residues. This chain's CDR3 is CASILAGERNEQYF. In DNA, the CDR3 is TGTGCCAGCATCCTAGCGGGAGAGCGCAATGAGCAGTACTTC.

In its sample, this clonotype was seen a few times. The chain joins TRBV13 to TRBJ2-6, with D perhaps TRBD2 (5 bases). Trimming removed 5 bases from V and 0 bases from J, with 8 bases in between. The CDR3 sequence is 15 residues long. Germline V gene sequence: CDR1 PRHDT, CDR2 FYEKMQ (reference sequence). As DNA, the CDR3 is TGTGCCAGCAGCCGAGGGAGCTCTGGGGCCAACGTCCTGACTTTC. Translating it yields CASSRGSSGANVLTF.

V and J are TRBV20-1 and TRBJ2-2, with 14 bases aligning to TRBD2. The CDR3 spans 14 residues. The germline V gene has CDR1 DFQATT and CDR2 SNEGSKA (reference sequence). The junction had 4 bases not matched to a gene; V was cut back by 6 bases and J by 7 bases. CDR3 nucleotides: TGCAGTGCCCGGGGACTAGCGGGAGTCGGGGAGCTGTTTTTT. This codes for CSARGLAGVGELFF.

The chain has TRBV7-2 and TRBJ2-2; possibly TRBD1 or TRBD2 for D (6 bases each). Per the germline V gene, CDR1 is SGHTA and CDR2 is FQGNSA. This CDR3 is built from 15 residues. Trimming shortened V by 5 bases and J by 0 bases, and 10 bases separated the two germline ends. In DNA form, the CDR3 reads TGTGCCAGCAGCCCGGGGGCCGCGAACACCGGGGAGCTGTTTTTT. Its protein product is CASSPGAANTGELFF.

This clonotype was seen a handful of times. V gene TRBV12-3 or TRBV12-4 combines with J gene TRBJ2-7; possibly TRBD1 for D (6 bases). V lost 1 base to trimming and J lost 3 bases, with 13 bases between them. The CDR3 extends over 15 amino acids. The CDR3 protein is CASSLGAGVHYEQYF. As DNA, the CDR3 is TGTGCCAGCAGTTTAGGGGCAGGGGTACACTACGAGCAGTACTTC.

As DNA, the CDR3 is TGTGCCAGCAGCTTGCGGACAGCTAATAATTCACCCCTCCACTTT. Its translation is CASSLRTANNSPLHF. The chain employs TRBV11-1 and TRBJ1-6, with D maybe TRBD1 (6 bases). The germline V gene has CDR1 SGHAT and CDR2 FQDESV (reference sequence). V shed 3 bases and J shed 5 bases, with 11 bases lying between them. CDR3 length: 15 residues. The variable domain in full, completed from reference TRBV11-1 and TRBJ1-6, reads EAEVAQSPRYKITEKSQAVAFWCDPISGHATLYWYRQILGQGPELLVQFQDESVVDDSQLPKDRFSAERLKGVDSTLKIQPAELGDSAMYLCASSLRTANNSPLHFGNGTRLTVT.

V is TRBV3-1 and J is TRBJ1-6, with a tentative D call TRBD1 (5 bases). The CDR3 extends over 15 amino acids. Germline V lookup: CDR1 LGHDT, CDR2 YNNKEL (reference sequence). Trimming took off 0 bases at V and 10 bases at J, with 13 bases between the two ends. CDR3 in amino acids: CASSQEGGGGSPLHF. In nucleotides, the CDR3 is TGTGCCAGCAGCCAAGAGGGGGGAGGTGGATCACCCCTCCACTTT.